The 28 T cell receptor beta chains listed next were all sequenced from one sample in a study of CD8+ T cells in alopecia areata. Extracted RNA was reverse transcribed into cDNA, the sequencing template. Sequenced by immunoSEQ multiplex PCR; TCRdb stores in-frame clones only, minus some. The table has over 150,000 clones, around three fifths seen once. Treatment specified: oral pan-JAK inhibitor, 5-10 mg twice daily. Here the sequenced sample was CD4+ T cells sorted from blood, taken at week 24, from a patient treated with tofacitinib. Receptors were obtained from a human donor with alopecia areata.

This clone was seen more than once but under ten times. This chain joins TRBV9 and TRBJ1-6; possible D gene TRBD1, 6 bases. Trimming removed 3 bases from V and 7 bases from J, with 11 bases in between. CDR1 and CDR2 (germline): SGDLS, YYNGEE. The CDR3 has 14 amino acids. The CDR3 sequence: CASSAGARNSPLHF. The CDR3 nucleotides are TGTGCCAGCAGCGCAGGGGCTCGGAATTCACCCCTCCACTTT.

This chain uses TRBV28 with TRBJ1-5, with 7 bases fitting TRBD1. The V and J ends lost 9 bases and 0 bases, in that order; junction bases with no gene match: 11. This CDR3 has 16 amino acids. The germline V gene has CDR1 MDHEN and CDR2 SYDVKM. The CDR3 sequence: CASGLDRVVSNQPQHF. The CDR3 nucleotides read TGTGCCAGTGGATTAGACAGGGTCGTTAGCAATCAGCCCCAGCATTTT.

The J gene is TRBJ2-5, the V gene TRBV9; either TRBD1 or TRBD2 may fit D (5 bases each). Trimming removed 4 bases from V and 7 bases from J, with 17 bases in between. The CDR3 runs to 14 residues. CDR1 and CDR2 from the germline V gene are SGDLS and YYNGEE. The CDR3 DNA is TGTGCCAGCAGCCCCCGGACTCAAACAGGGACCCAGTACTTC. Its translation is CASSPRTQTGTQYF.

The chain employs TRBV15 and TRBJ2-5; D might be TRBD2 (5 bases). This CDR3 region has 16 residues. Germline V gives CDR1 LNHNV, CDR2 YYDKDF (reference sequence). Trimming left V 0 bases short and J 1 base short, with 12 bases between. The CDR3: CATSRDNGDPQETQYF. CDR3 nucleotide sequence: TGTGCCACCAGCAGAGATAACGGGGATCCCCAAGAGACCCAGTACTTC.

The CDR3 DNA sequence: TGTGCCAGCAGCCGGAGCGGGGGGGCCCCCGATACGCAGTATTTT. Amino acid sequence: CASSRSGGAPDTQYF. This chain uses TRBV7-3 with TRBJ2-3; TRBD2 matches 10 bases. Germline CDR1 reads SGHTA; CDR2 reads FQGTGA. The CDR3 length is 15 residues. With 5 bases clipped from V and 6 bases from J, the junction kept 8 bases outside the gene matches.

The rearrangement links TRBV29-1 to TRBJ1-1; perhaps TRBD1 as D (5 bases). CDR1 is SQVTM, CDR2 ANQGSEA, per germline. Trimming removed 6 bases at V and 0 bases at J, with 14 bases between. The CDR3 loop spans 14 amino acids. CDR3 sequence (DNA): TGCAGCGTGGCCCCGGGACGGGTGAACACTGAAGCTTTCTTT. It yields the protein CSVAPGRVNTEAFF.

The rearrangement uses TRBV29-1 and TRBJ1-2, with 7 positions matching TRBD1. V dropped 4 bases and J dropped 5; count of bases not matched to a gene: 22. CDR1 is SQVTM and CDR2 is ANQGSEA in the germline V gene. The CDR3 contains 18 residues. The CDR3 DNA reads as TGCAGCGTTGCCGCCGCCGGGACAGACCTATTTATTGCTTATGGCTACACCTTC. Amino acid sequence: CSVAAAGTDLFIAYGYTF. The full variable domain, completed using reference TRBV29-1 and TRBJ1-2, is SAVISQKPSRDICQRGTSLTIQCQVDSQVTMMFWYRQQPGQSLTLIATANQGSEATYESGFVIDKFPISRPNLTFSTLTVSNMSPEDSSIYLCSVAAAGTDLFIAYGYTFGSGTRLTVV.

The V call is TRBV30, the J call TRBJ2-1; the D is unclear. Germline V gene lookup returns CDR1 GTSNPN and CDR2 SVGIG (reference sequence). This CDR3 comprises 14 residues. The V end lost 0 bases, the J end lost 9 bases, and 15 bases lay between the germline ends. CDR3 DNA sequence: TGTGCCTGGAGTGTAAGTCGCGGCCACGGTGAGCAGTTCTTC. This sequence encodes CAWSVSRGHGEQFF.

The V gene is TRBV11-2, the J gene TRBJ2-6; 8 positions match TRBD1. The trim removed 4 bases at V and 4 bases at J, leaving 3 bases unmatched. Germline assignment: CDR1 SGHAT and CDR2 FQNNGV. CDR3 size: 15 residues. DNA for the CDR3: TGTGCCAGCAGCTCCCAGGGGGCGGGGGCCAACGTCCTGACTTTC. Protein product: CASSSQGAGANVLTF.

The V gene is TRBV25-1, the J gene TRBJ1-6; tentative D call: TRBD1 (6 bases). The CDR3 covers 15 residues. The germline V gene encodes CDR1 MGHDK and CDR2 SYGVNS. Trimming stripped 2 bases from V and 7 bases from J, with 12 bases between. This CDR3 is CASSERGFGNSPLHF. In DNA, the CDR3 is TGTGCCAGCAGTGAAAGGGGGTTCGGGAATTCACCCCTCCACTTT.

Only a few counts were recorded for this clone. The V call is TRBV28, the J call TRBJ1-1; no definite D call. Per germline, CDR1 MDHEN and CDR2 SYDVKM. CDR3 size: 12 residues. Trimming left V 6 bases short and J 3 bases short, with 8 bases between. The CDR3: CASSPGYTEAFF. The CDR3 DNA sequence: TGTGCCAGCAGCCCGGGCTACACTGAAGCTTTCTTT.

In this sample, this clone turned up once. This chain connects TRBV2 to TRBJ2-6; the D is unclear. The CDR3 runs 14 residues. V was trimmed by 2 bases and J by 11 bases, leaving 13 bases between them. From germline, CDR1 is SNHLY and CDR2 FYNNEI. In DNA form, the CDR3 reads TGTGCCAGCAGTGAAACCAGAGACGTTGACGTCCTGACTTTC. Residues: CASSETRDVDVLTF.

The chain is built from TRBV2 and TRBJ1-5; D is unclear. The V end lost 4 bases, the J end lost 2 bases, and 9 bases lay between the germline ends. The CDR3 is 14 residues long. Germline CDR1 is SNHLY and CDR2 is FYNNEI. CDR3 in amino acids: CASSGGMRNQPQHF. CDR3 sequence (DNA): TGTGCCAGCAGTGGTGGTATGCGCAATCAGCCCCAGCATTTT.

The CDR3 reads CASSFGETDTQYF. DNA of the CDR3: TGTGCCAGCAGCTTCGGGGAGACAGATACGCAGTATTTT. V usage is TRBV7-3 and J usage is TRBJ2-3, with D perhaps TRBD2 (5 bases). Deletions cut 3 bases from V and 3 bases from J, with 7 bases between. The length of the CDR3 is 13 residues. Germline V gives CDR1 SGHTA, CDR2 FQGTGA.

The chain has TRBV30 and TRBJ1-4, with D perhaps TRBD1 (6 bases). V was cut by 0 bases and J by 8 bases, with 13 bases left in between. Germline V gives CDR1 GTSNPN, CDR2 SVGIG (reference sequence). The CDR3 is made up of 14 amino acids. The CDR3 region has the DNA TGTGCCTGGAGTGTACAGGGCTTGAGGGAAAAACTGTTTTTT. It codes for CAWSVQGLREKLFF. Based on the CDR3 plus reference TRBV30 and TRBJ1-4, the full variable domain is SQTIHQWPATLVQPVGSPLSLECTVEGTSNPNLYWYRQAAGRGLQLLFYSVGIGQISSEVPQNLSASRPQDRQFILSSKKLLLSDSGFYLCAWSVQGLREKLFFGSGTQLSVL.

This clone was counted a few times. This chain links TRBV29-1 with TRBJ2-1; 7 nucleotides agree with TRBD1. The CDR3 runs 12 residues. The V gene's germline CDR1 is SQVTM and CDR2 ANQGSEA. The CDR3 sequence: CSTDRDYNEQFF. The CDR3, as DNA: TGCAGTACCGACAGGGATTACAATGAGCAGTTCTTC.

The genes are TRBV30 and TRBJ1-6, with 7 nucleotides matching TRBD1. This CDR3 spans 15 amino acids. CDR1 is GTSNPN and CDR2 is SVGIG in the germline V gene (reference sequence). V shed 7 bases and J 9 bases; nucleotides not matched to a gene: 15. This CDR3 reads CASEIKTGRISPLHF. In DNA, the CDR3 is TGTGCCTCGGAAATTAAGACAGGGAGGATTTCACCCCTCCACTTT.

This clone came up a few times. This chain links TRBV6-5 with TRBJ2-5; TRBD2 might be the D (7 bases). This CDR3 region has 15 residues. Looked up from germline, CDR1 is MNHEY and CDR2 is SVGAGI. Trimming cost V 5 bases and J 5 bases, with 18 bases left between them. CDR3 sequence: CASSTGWGGDETQYF. The CDR3, as DNA: TGTGCCAGCAGTACAGGGTGGGGGGGCGACGAGACCCAGTACTTC.

This chain joins TRBV30 and TRBJ1-2; TRBD1 aligns across 9 bases. The CDR3 contains 12 residues. The V gene end was trimmed by 5 bases and the J gene end by 8 bases; junction bases not matched to a gene: 6. Germline V gives CDR1 GTSNPN, CDR2 SVGIG (reference sequence). CDR3: CAWDRGKEGYTF. Here the CDR3 DNA reads TGTGCCTGGGACAGGGGGAAAGAAGGCTACACCTTC.

V and J are TRBV29-1 and TRBJ2-3; D gene ambiguous. V shed 4 bases and J shed 6 bases, with 14 bases lying between them. Germline CDR1 and CDR2: SQVTM and ANQGSEA. There are 13 residues in the CDR3. This CDR3 is CSVAIHLGDTQYF. CDR3 DNA sequence: TGCAGCGTTGCTATCCACCTTGGGGATACGCAGTATTTT.

The chain carries TRBV29-1 and TRBJ2-5; a possible D gene is TRBD1 (6 bases). V was shortened by 4 bases and J by 2 bases, with 14 bases between the two germline ends. This CDR3 region has 14 residues. Germline CDR1 reads SQVTM; CDR2 reads ANQGSEA. CDR3 loop: CSVATGLGQETQYF. The CDR3 nucleotides are TGCAGCGTTGCCACAGGGTTGGGGCAAGAGACCCAGTACTTC.

This rearrangement joins TRBV5-1 to TRBJ1-6; 10 bases match TRBD1. J gave up 10 bases and V 4 bases, and 17 bases lay outside the gene matches. This CDR3 has 18 amino acids. The germline V gene encodes CDR1 SGHRS and CDR2 YFSETQ. CDR3 in DNA: TGCGCCAGCAGCCACCTAAACGCGGACAGGGGGTCTAGATCACCCCTCCACTTT. Translating gives CASSHLNADRGSRSPLHF.

The chain employs TRBV19 and TRBJ1-2; TRBD1 aligns across 9 bases. V lost 3 bases, J lost 6 bases, and 8 bases stayed unmatched. Germline values: CDR1 LNHDA, CDR2 SQIVND (reference sequence). This CDR3 is built from 15 residues. The chain's CDR3 is CASSIRGTGTHGYTF. Here the CDR3 DNA reads TGTGCCAGTAGTATTCGAGGGACAGGGACGCATGGCTACACCTTC. The full variable domain, rest sourced from reference TRBV19 and TRBJ1-2, is DGGITQSPKYLFRKEGQNVTLSCEQNLNHDAMYWYRQDPGQGLRLIYYSQIVNDFQKGDIAEGYSVSREKKESFPLTVTSAQKNPTAFYLCASSIRGTGTHGYTFGSGTRLTVV.

The gene calls are TRBV6-5 and TRBJ1-2; no definite D call. The CDR3 length is 11 residues. V was cut by 6 bases and J by 8 bases, with 10 bases left in between. The germline gives CDR1 MNHEY, CDR2 SVGAGI. CDR3 sequence (DNA): TGTGCCAGCAGGGTCGAGAGCGGCTACACCTTC. It yields the protein CASRVESGYTF.

The genes are TRBV29-1 and TRBJ2-3; 10 bases align to TRBD1. The V segment lost 7 bases and the J segment 0 bases; nucleotides outside the gene matches: 4. Germline V gene sequence: CDR1 SQVTM, CDR2 ANQGSEA. CDR3 length equals 14 residues. The CDR3 bases are TGCAGCGGAGAGACAGGGGGCAGCACAGATACGCAGTATTTT. Residues: CSGETGGSTDTQYF.

The sample holds a few counts of this clone. V usage is TRBV7-9 and J usage is TRBJ2-5; D remains ambiguous. The CDR3 has 11 amino acids. Germline V CDR1 and CDR2: SEHNR, FQNEAQ (reference sequence). V gave up 5 bases and J gave up 2 bases, with 3 bases separating them. The CDR3 loop is CASSKQETQYF. The CDR3 bases are TGTGCCAGCAGCAAACAAGAGACCCAGTACTTC.

The chain couples TRBV15 to TRBJ2-7; D gene ambiguous. V lost 0 bases to trimming and J lost 6 bases, with 15 bases between them. Germline values: CDR1 LNHNV, CDR2 YYDKDF (reference sequence). CDR3 length: 15 residues. CDR3 sequence (DNA): TGTGCCACCAGCAGAGATCCGGGTCGTAAGTCCGAGCAGTACTTC. Its translation: CATSRDPGRKSEQYF.

The chain recombines TRBV30 with TRBJ2-6, with D uncertain. The CDR3 consists of 15 residues. Germline CDR1 is GTSNPN and CDR2 is SVGIG (reference sequence). The V end lost 0 bases, the J end lost 3 bases, and 9 bases lay between the germline ends. This chain's CDR3 is CAWSVRAFGANVLTF. Here the CDR3 DNA reads TGTGCCTGGAGTGTACGGGCGTTTGGGGCCAACGTCCTGACTTTC.